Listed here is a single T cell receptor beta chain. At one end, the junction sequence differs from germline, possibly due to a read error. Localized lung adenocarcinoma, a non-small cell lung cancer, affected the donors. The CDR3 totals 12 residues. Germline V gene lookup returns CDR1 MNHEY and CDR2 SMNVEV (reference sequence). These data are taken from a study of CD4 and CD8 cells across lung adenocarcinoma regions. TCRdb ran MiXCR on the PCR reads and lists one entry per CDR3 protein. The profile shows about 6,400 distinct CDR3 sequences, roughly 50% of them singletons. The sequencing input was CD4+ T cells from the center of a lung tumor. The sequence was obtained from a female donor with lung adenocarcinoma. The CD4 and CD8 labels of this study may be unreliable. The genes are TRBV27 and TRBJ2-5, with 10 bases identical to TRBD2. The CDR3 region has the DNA TGTGCCAGCAGTACACCTAGCGGGGGCCCTATCTTC. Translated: CASSTPSGGPIF.